A selection of T cell receptor beta chains follows, all from one sample in a study of blood T cell repertoires in COVID-19. Method: immunoSEQ multiplex PCR; TCRdb's copy keeps in-frame clones and lacks some. The table records about 260,000 clones, approximately 85% of them present only once. Sequencing input: PBMCs or T cells enriched from blood (not recorded which). These receptors were taken from a woman in her forties or fifties who had recovered from COVID-19. CDR3s include the opening cysteine and the closing phenylalanine or tryptophan. Fields, in order: V gene, CDR3 length, D gene, clone size, J gene, CDR3 protein, CDR3 DNA. D genes are given only for firm matches. Expanded clones get a size class; other rows say once, few or many, or leave the size out.

V: TRBV19; length: 15; D: TRBD1; size: NA; J: TRBJ1-5; CDR3: CASSVGQTLNQPQHF; DNA: TGTGCCAGTAGTGTGGGACAGACACTCAATCAGCCCCAGCATTTT
V: TRBV5-1; length: 16; D: TRBD2; size: NA; J: TRBJ2-3; CDR3: CASSPGTSGGTDTQYF; DNA: TGCGCCAGCAGCCCAGGGACTAGCGGGGGGACAGATACGCAGTATTTT
V: TRBV4-1; length: 13; D: TRBD1; size: NA; J: TRBJ2-5; CDR3: CASSTRQGETQYF; DNA: TGCGCCAGCAGCACTCGACAGGGGGAGACCCAGTACTTC
V: TRBV24-1; length: 15; D: TRBD1; size: NA; J: TRBJ2-5; CDR3: CATSDPGTGGETQYF; DNA: TGTGCCACCAGTGACCCCGGGACAGGGGGTGAGACCCAGTACTTC
V: TRBV27; length: 14; D: TRBD1; size: NA; J: TRBJ1-1; CDR3: CASSWRAGGTEAFF; DNA: TGTGCCAGCAGTTGGAGGGCAGGGGGCACTGAAGCTTTCTTT
V: TRBV3-1/TRBV3-2; length: 14; D: NA; size: few; J: TRBJ2-5; CDR3: CASSQAGYQETQYF; DNA: TGTGCCAGCAGCCAAGCAGGGTACCAAGAGACCCAGTACTTC
V: TRBV6-1; length: 18; D: TRBD2; size: NA; J: TRBJ2-5; CDR3: CASSDPPGTSGGVETQYF; DNA: TGTGCCAGCAGTGACCCCCCCGGGACTAGCGGGGGGGTGGAGACCCAGTACTTC
V: TRBV29-1; length: 15; D: TRBD2; size: NA; J: TRBJ2-2; CDR3: CSVVGLAGNTGELFF; DNA: TGCAGCGTTGTTGGACTAGCGGGTAACACCGGGGAGCTGTTTTTT
V: TRBV5-1; length: 14; D: TRBD1; size: NA; J: TRBJ1-2; CDR3: CASSSGTGIAGYTF; DNA: TGCGCCAGCAGCTCCGGGACAGGGATAGCTGGCTACACCTTC
V: TRBV18; length: 12; D: NA; size: NA; J: TRBJ1-3; CDR3: CASSPAGDTIYF; DNA: TGTGCCAGCTCACCTGCGGGGGACACCATATATTTT
V: TRBV7-9; length: 15; D: TRBD2; size: NA; J: TRBJ2-2; CDR3: CASRGLAGNTGELFF; DNA: TGTGCCAGCAGGGGTTTAGCGGGGAACACCGGGGAGCTGTTTTTT
V: TRBV7-8; length: 15; D: TRBD1; size: NA; J: TRBJ2-2; CDR3: CASSLRVDRAGELFF; DNA: TGTGCCAGCAGCTTACGCGTAGACAGGGCCGGGGAGCTGTTTTTT
V: TRBV2; length: 12; D: NA; size: NA; J: TRBJ1-1; CDR3: CASSELGARAFF; DNA: TGTGCCAGCAGTGAATTGGGGGCGAGGGCTTTCTTT
V: TRBV9; length: 16; D: NA; size: NA; J: TRBJ2-3; CDR3: CASSVGRPTSTDTQYF; DNA: TGTGCCAGCAGCGTTGGGAGACCAACTAGCACAGATACGCAGTATTTT
V: TRBV4-3; length: 18; D: NA; size: NA; J: TRBJ2-7; CDR3: CASSHAHWTHMSSYEQYF; DNA: TGCGCCAGCAGCCATGCTCATTGGACTCATATGAGCTCCTACGAGCAGTACTTC
V: TRBV18; length: 15; D: NA; size: NA; J: TRBJ2-3; CDR3: CASSPEQGSTDTQYF; DNA: TGTGCCAGCTCACCGGAACAGGGAAGCACAGATACGCAGTATTTT
V: TRBV4-2; length: 16; D: TRBD2; size: NA; J: TRBJ2-7; CDR3: CASSQEGTSGTYEQYF; DNA: TGTGCCAGCAGCCAAGAGGGGACTAGCGGTACCTACGAGCAGTACTTC
V: TRBV9; length: 14; D: NA; size: NA; J: TRBJ2-1; CDR3: CASTRDSSTGEQFF; DNA: TGTGCCAGCACCCGGGACTCCTCAACAGGTGAGCAGTTCTTC
V: TRBV7-2; length: 15; D: NA; size: NA; J: TRBJ1-6; CDR3: CASSETANVRAPLHF; DNA: TGTGCCAGCAGCGAGACAGCGAATGTTAGGGCACCCCTCCACTTT
V: TRBV6-6; length: 14; D: NA; size: NA; J: TRBJ1-2; CDR3: CASSYSQGPYGYTF; DNA: TGTGCCAGCAGTTACTCGCAGGGGCCTTATGGCTACACCTTC
V: TRBV6-1; length: 13; D: NA; size: NA; J: TRBJ1-5; CDR3: CASSEGSHQPQHF; DNA: TGTGCCAGCAGTGAGGGCAGTCATCAGCCCCAGCATTTT
V: TRBV6-2/TRBV6-3; length: 12; D: NA; size: NA; J: TRBJ1-1; CDR3: CASSRSSYEAFF; DNA: TGTGCCAGCAGCCGAAGCTCATATGAAGCTTTCTTT
V: TRBV5-4; length: 14; D: TRBD1; size: NA; J: TRBJ1-4; CDR3: CASSRGQQNEKLFF; DNA: TGTGCCAGCAGCCGGGGACAGCAAAATGAAAAACTGTTTTTT
V: TRBV19; length: 14; D: TRBD2; size: NA; J: TRBJ2-3; CDR3: CASSPRGVTDTQYF; DNA: TGTGCCAGTAGTCCTCGGGGGGTCACAGATACGCAGTATTTT
V: TRBV7-2; length: 15; D: NA; size: NA; J: TRBJ2-1; CDR3: CASSTTSTPDNEQFF; DNA: TGTGCCAGCAGCACCACTAGTACCCCCGACAATGAGCAGTTCTTC
V: TRBV11-3; length: 14; D: NA; size: NA; J: TRBJ1-1; CDR3: CASSLTGLNTEAFF; DNA: TGTGCCAGCAGCCTAACAGGTCTGAACACTGAAGCTTTCTTT
V: TRBV18; length: 13; D: NA; size: once; J: TRBJ1-5; CDR3: CASSDTGAQPQHF; DNA: TGTGCCAGCTCTGATACTGGGGCCCAGCCCCAGCATTTT
V: TRBV6-5; length: 15; D: NA; size: NA; J: TRBJ1-4; CDR3: CASRHNRATNEKLFF; DNA: TGTGCCAGCAGACATAACAGAGCAACTAATGAAAAACTGTTTTTT
V: TRBV19; length: 15; D: TRBD2; size: NA; J: TRBJ2-5; CDR3: CASTTLAGGQETQYF; DNA: TGTGCCAGTACCACCCTAGCGGGGGGGCAAGAGACCCAGTACTTC
V: TRBV12-2; length: 17; D: NA; size: NA; J: TRBJ1-5; CDR3: CASRLASGTESNQPQHF; DNA: TGTGCAAGTCGCTTAGCATCCGGGACAGAAAGCAATCAGCCCCAGCATTTT
V: TRBV7-3; length: 13; D: NA; size: NA; J: TRBJ2-2; CDR3: CASSLALSGELFF; DNA: TGTGCCAGCAGCTTAGCGTTAAGCGGGGAGCTGTTTTTT
V: TRBV7-9; length: 16; D: NA; size: NA; J: TRBJ2-3; CDR3: CASSLMQGIRTDTQYF; DNA: TGTGCCAGCAGCTTGATGCAGGGAATTCGCACAGATACGCAGTATTTT
V: TRBV19; length: 17; D: NA; size: NA; J: TRBJ1-1; CDR3: CASSIGASLPMNTEAFF; DNA: TGTGCCAGTAGTATAGGGGCTTCCCTCCCAATGAACACTGAAGCTTTCTTT
V: TRBV19; length: 16; D: TRBD2; size: NA; J: TRBJ2-1; CDR3: CASSILAGKQVDEQFF; DNA: TGTGCCAGTAGTATCCTAGCGGGGAAGCAAGTGGACGAGCAGTTCTTC
V: TRBV4-2; length: 19; D: NA; size: NA; J: TRBJ1-5; CDR3: CASSQDPGAGQYSNQPQHF; DNA: TGTGCCAGCAGCCAAGATCCGGGAGCTGGGCAATATAGCAATCAGCCCCAGCATTTT